This T cell receptor beta chain was obtained from a study of CD8 T cells in ankylosing spondylitis. Study observations and caveats: The study looked at matched synovial fluid samples from ankylosing spondylitis patients. Disease-linked clones were reported to be significantly enriched there. Those disease-linked clones were CD8+; they were also relatively rare in peripheral blood.

This CDR3 has 16 residues. Germline V gene lookup returns CDR1 SGHAT and CDR2 FQNNGV. The V gene lost 5 bases and the J gene lost 2 bases, with 15 bases spanning the gap. With molecular barcodes, quantitative 5'-RACE was used to make the TCR beta libraries. TCRdb reanalysed the 5' RACE reads using MiXCR and keeps one entry per CDR3 protein. The repertoire has about 360,000 distinct CDR3 sequences, roughly 22% of them found once; the top ten carry 13%. This clonotype was seen more than once but under ten times. Its target is not known. The sequencing input was blood, either unsorted or a sorted T cell fraction (not recorded which). The genes are TRBV11-2 and TRBJ2-2, with D perhaps being TRBD1 or TRBD2 (5 bases each). The TCR sequence derives from a male donor with ankylosing spondylitis or in good health (not recorded which). The CDR3 coding sequence is TGTGCCAGCAGCCCCCGGGACGGCCCAAACACCGGGGAGCTGTTTTTT. Translating it yields CASSPRDGPNTGELFF.